A single sample gave rise to the 30 T cell receptor beta chains below, sequenced in a study of T cells in Graves' hyperthyroidism and ophthalmopathy. TCR beta CDR3 region amplification was performed from RNA transcripts. A first-round RT-PCR of the TCR CDR3 used the HTBI primer set. MiXCR, run by TCRdb on the multiplex PCR reads, gives a single entry per CDR3 protein. The top ten hold 19% of the sample, which has more than 500,000 distinct CDR3 sequences, roughly 46% seen once. Material: peripheral blood or thyroid tissue (not recorded which). Receptors originate from an adult woman with Graves' disease, either hyperthyroidism or ophthalmopathy (not recorded which).

This clonotype showed up many times. CDR3 bases: TGCAGTGCTGGGCAAGGAAGTGAAAAACTGTTTTTT. Protein: CSAGQGSEKLFF. The chain has TRBV20-1 and TRBJ1-4; D unclear. Germline V gene lookup returns CDR1 DFQATT and CDR2 SNEGSKA (reference sequence). The CDR3 is 12 residues long. V lost 5 bases to trimming and J lost 7 bases, with 11 bases between them.

Comment on this clonotype: A read error is possible here, since a much larger clone lies one base away. This chain links TRBV6-1 with TRBJ2-3; D is perhaps TRBD2 (6 bases). CDR3 length: 15 residues. The germline gives CDR1 MNHNS, CDR2 SASEGT. The CDR3 sequence: CTSSARLVQTDTQYF. The CDR3, as DNA: TGTACCAGCAGTGCCAGACTAGTCCAAACAGATACGCAGTATTTT.

This clonotype was seen ten or more times. The chain carries TRBV7-2 and TRBJ1-3; D not resolved. CDR1 is SGHTA, CDR2 FQGNSA, per germline. V gave up 2 bases and J gave up 4 bases, with 6 bases separating them. The CDR3 totals 13 residues. The DNA for the CDR3 is TGTGCCAGCAGCTTAAGAATGGGAAACACCATATATTTT. This sequence encodes CASSLRMGNTIYF. The full variable domain, in which reference TRBV7-2 and TRBJ1-3 provide the parts outside the CDR3, is GAGVSQSPSNKVTEKGKDVELRCDPISGHTALYWYRQSLGQGLEFLIYFQGNSAPDKSGLPSDRFSAERTGGSVSTLTIQRTQQEDSAVYLCASSLRMGNTIYFGEGSWLTVV.

This clonotype was recorded at least ten times. The chain carries TRBV3-1 and TRBJ1-1, with no clear D. V was shortened by 3 bases and J by 0 bases, with 8 bases between the two germline ends. Per germline, CDR1 LGHDT and CDR2 YNNKEL (reference sequence). This CDR3 comprises 14 residues. CDR3 coding DNA: TGTGCCAGCAGCCAGTGGGGATTGAACACTGAAGCTTTCTTT. It yields the protein CASSQWGLNTEAFF.

This clonotype was seen many times. The genes are TRBV7-8 and TRBJ2-7, with 8 bases lining up with TRBD2. This CDR3 region has 15 residues. Germline V gene sequence: CDR1 SGHVS, CDR2 FQNEAQ. With 5 bases clipped from V and 2 bases from J, the junction kept 8 bases outside the gene matches. The CDR3: CASSPYSGIPYEQYF. The CDR3 coding sequence is TGTGCCAGCAGCCCCTATAGCGGGATCCCCTACGAGCAGTACTTC. Combining the CDR3 with reference TRBV7-8 and TRBJ2-7 gives the whole variable domain GAGVSQSPRYKVAKRGQDVALRCDPISGHVSLFWYQQALGQGPEFLTYFQNEAQLDKSGLPSDRFFAERPEGSVSTLKIQRTQQEDSAVYLCASSPYSGIPYEQYFGPGTRLTVT.

The table lists this clonotype with many counts. The chain couples TRBV2 to TRBJ1-5, with unresolved D. Germline V CDR1 and CDR2: SNHLY, FYNNEI. The CDR3 consists of 14 residues. Between the trimmed V and J ends, which lost 4 bases and 3 bases, there was a span of 10 bases. The CDR3 DNA sequence: TGTGCCAGCAGTGCCTCAGTGTACAATCAGCCCCAGCATTTT. It encodes CASSASVYNQPQHF. The variable domain in full, with the rest retrieved from reference TRBV2 and TRBJ1-5, is EPEVTQTPSHQVTQMGQEVILRCVPISNHLYFYWYRQILGQKVEFLVSFYNNEISEKSEIFDDQFSVERPDGSNFTLKIRSTKLEDSAMYFCASSASVYNQPQHFGDGTRLSIL.

The J gene is TRBJ2-6, the V gene TRBV13; D possibly corresponds to TRBD1 (6 bases). CDR1 and CDR2 from the germline V gene are PRHDT and FYEKMQ (reference sequence). This CDR3 contains 15 residues. Between the trimmed V and J ends, which lost 5 bases and 5 bases, there was a span of 13 bases. As DNA, the CDR3 is TGTGCCAGCAGCCTCCTGGGGGCGCGGGCCAACGTCCTGACTTTC. It yields the protein CASSLLGARANVLTF.

The chain uses TRBV7-2 and TRBJ1-2; TRBD1 might be the D (6 bases). V dropped 5 bases and J dropped 0 bases, with 10 bases sitting between them. The germline V gene has CDR1 SGHTA and CDR2 FQGNSA. CDR3 length: 14 residues. The CDR3: CASSQDRANYGYTF. The CDR3 nucleotides read TGTGCCAGCAGCCAGGACAGAGCTAACTATGGCTACACCTTC.

The V call is TRBV30, the J call TRBJ2-6; D unclear. This CDR3 is 13 amino acids long. V lost 0 bases, J lost 4 bases, and 4 bases lay in between. CDR1 is GTSNPN, CDR2 SVGIG, per germline (reference sequence). The CDR3 loop is CAWSVSGANVLTF. CDR3 sequence (DNA): TGTGCCTGGAGTGTAAGCGGGGCCAACGTCCTGACTTTC.

This CDR3 is CASSAKRGGTEAFF. The CDR3 region has the DNA TGTGCCAGCAGTGCCAAAAGGGGGGGGACTGAAGCTTTCTTT. The gene calls are TRBV7-8 and TRBJ1-1, with D possibly TRBD1 on 6 matching bases. The germline gives CDR1 SGHVS, CDR2 FQNEAQ. This CDR3 spans 14 amino acids. Trimming shortened V by 6 bases and J by 5 bases, and 16 bases separated the two germline ends.

This clonotype showed up just once. Just one base apart from a much larger clone, this may be a read error. J is TRBJ2-7 and V is TRBV5-5; D is unresolved. CDR3 length: 13 residues. The germline V gene has CDR1 SGHKS and CDR2 YYEKEE (reference sequence). CDR3 sequence reads: CASSFGISYEQHF. The CDR3 region has the DNA TGTGCCAGCAGTTTTGGTATTTCCTACGAGCAGCACTTC.

This clonotype was detected many times. V is TRBV20-1 and J is TRBJ1-1; no clear D gene. The CDR3 spans 12 residues. Germline V gene lookup returns CDR1 DFQATT and CDR2 SNEGSKA (reference sequence). V shed 7 bases and J shed 3 bases, with 12 bases lying between them. CDR3 coding DNA: TGCAGTGTGAGGAAGGGCCACACTGAAGCTTTCTTT. Its protein is CSVRKGHTEAFF.

This clonotype was counted many times. The V and J genes are TRBV20-1 and TRBJ1-4; D possibly corresponds to TRBD1 (5 bases). The CDR3 is made up of 13 amino acids. CDR1 and CDR2 (germline): DFQATT, SNEGSKA (reference sequence). V shed 1 base and J shed 8 bases, with 11 bases lying between them. CDR3 residues: CSARGGGGEKLFF. CDR3 sequence (DNA): TGCAGTGCTAGAGGGGGGGGAGGGGAAAAACTGTTTTTT.

This clonotype appeared many times. Sequence at one end of the junction differs from germline and may be a read error. The rearrangement links TRBV11-2 to TRBJ2-2; maybe TRBD2 (6 bases). CDR1 is SGHAT, CDR2 FQNNGV, per germline. This CDR3 has 14 amino acids. CDR3 region: CASSPPREAGELFF. The CDR3 DNA follows: TGTGCCAGCAGCCCACCGAGGGAGGCCGGGGAACTGTTTTTT.

V and J are TRBV10-3 and TRBJ1-2; 7 bases match TRBD1. CDR3 size: 16 residues. The V segment lost 4 bases and the J segment 4 bases; nucleotides outside the gene matches: 12. CDR1 is ENHRY and CDR2 is SYGVKD in the germline V gene. CDR3 sequence (DNA): TGTGCCATCAGTGCTAGACGACAGGGTTCCGGCTATGGCTACACCTTC. Translated: CAISARRQGSGYGYTF.

This clonotype was picked up many times. This chain links TRBV5-1 with TRBJ1-1; the D is unclear. The CDR3 length is 13 residues. V was trimmed by 3 bases and J by 6 bases, leaving 12 bases between them. From germline, CDR1 is SGHRS and CDR2 YFSETQ. CDR3 sequence (DNA): TGCGCCAGCAGCTGGGGTGACACCGCTGAAGCTTTCTTT. This sequence encodes CASSWGDTAEAFF.

V is TRBV29-1 and J is TRBJ2-5, with TRBD1 as a possible D gene (5 bases). The germline V gene encodes CDR1 SQVTM and CDR2 ANQGSEA. The CDR3 length is 13 residues. Trimming took 4 bases from V and 5 from J, leaving 14 bases between them. CDR3 bases: TGCAGCGTTGGTCAGGGTCTACGGGAGACCCAGTACTTC. Translated: CSVGQGLRETQYF. The full variable domain, completed using reference TRBV29-1 and TRBJ2-5, is SAVISQKPSRDICQRGTSLTIQCQVDSQVTMMFWYRQQPGQSLTLIATANQGSEATYESGFVIDKFPISRPNLTFSTLTVSNMSPEDSSIYLCSVGQGLRETQYFGPGTRLLVL.

This clonotype was detected many times. J is TRBJ1-1 and V is TRBV6-1; TRBD1 matches at 8 bases. The CDR3 totals 15 residues. With V trimmed by 3 bases and J by 5 bases, 8 bases remained unmatched. Germline assignment: CDR1 MNHNS and CDR2 SASEGT. The CDR3 region is CASSDPGQGATEAFF. The DNA of the CDR3 is TGTGCCAGCAGTGACCCCGGCCAGGGGGCAACTGAAGCTTTCTTT.

The chain employs TRBV20-1 and TRBJ1-5, with 7 nucleotides matching TRBD1. The V gene's germline CDR1 is DFQATT and CDR2 SNEGSKA (reference sequence). CDR3 size: 16 residues. With V trimmed by 1 base and J by 2 bases, 8 bases remained unmatched. The CDR3 bases are TGCAGTGCTAGAGCCGTTAAGGGGGCGGGCAATCAGCCCCAGCATTTT. Protein product: CSARAVKGAGNQPQHF.

The chain employs TRBV5-6 and TRBJ1-2; maybe TRBD1 (5 bases). This CDR3 region has 14 residues. Per the germline V gene, CDR1 is SGHDT and CDR2 is YYEEEE. The V end lost 3 bases, the J end lost 7 bases, and 16 bases lay between the germline ends. DNA of the CDR3: TGTGCCAGCAGCTGGGGCCTCGAAGCCCTTGGCTACACCTTC. Amino acids: CASSWGLEALGYTF.

The chain employs TRBV7-2 and TRBJ1-1, with D possibly matching TRBD1 (5 bases). There are 14 residues in the CDR3. V was clipped by 5 bases and J by 4 bases, with 14 bases between them. CDR1 is SGHTA and CDR2 is FQGNSA in the germline V gene. DNA of the CDR3: TGTGCCAGCAGCCAAGCCCCCAGGGCCACTGAAGCTTTCTTT. Protein product: CASSQAPRATEAFF.

For this clonotype: Mismatch with germline at one junction end may stem from a read error. This chain joins TRBV5-1 and TRBJ2-7; no reliable D call. From germline, CDR1 is SGHRS and CDR2 YFSETQ. CDR3 length: 11 amino acids. Here the CDR3 reads CASSCYYDQYF. The CDR3 DNA is TGCGCCAGCAGCTGCTACTACGACCAGTACTTC.

This clonotype was found a few times. The J gene is TRBJ2-5, the V gene TRBV2, with D possibly TRBD2 on 6 matching bases. The CDR3 covers 14 residues. Trimming removed 6 bases from V and 2 bases from J, with 13 bases in between. CDR1 is SNHLY and CDR2 is FYNNEI in the germline V gene. CDR3 sequence reads: CASRPGLIQETQYF. In DNA, the CDR3 is TGTGCCAGCAGGCCGGGACTTATACAAGAGACCCAGTACTTC.

Here the CDR3 DNA reads TGTGCCAGCAGCTCCCTCAGGAGCGGGAGGCCCCAATACGAGCAGTACTTC. Its protein is CASSSLRSGRPQYEQYF. This chain connects TRBV7-9 to TRBJ2-7, with TRBD2 matching 9 bases. V lost 4 bases to trimming and J lost 4 bases; unmatched junction nucleotides: 14. CDR1 is SEHNR, CDR2 FQNEAQ, per germline (reference sequence). This CDR3 comprises 17 residues.

The CDR3 sequence: CASSHPGRGRQTEAFF. CDR3 nucleotides: TGTGCCAGCAGCCACCCTGGTAGGGGAAGGCAAACTGAAGCTTTCTTT. The chain links TRBV7-9 to TRBJ1-1, with D tentatively TRBD1 (5 bases). Trimming stripped 5 bases from V and 5 bases from J, with 21 bases between. The germline V gene has CDR1 SEHNR and CDR2 FQNEAQ (reference sequence). The CDR3 length is 16 residues.

There are many counts of this clonotype. The V gene is TRBV20-1, the J gene TRBJ2-2; either TRBD1 or TRBD2 may fit D (6 bases each). Germline-derived CDR1 and CDR2 are DFQATT and SNEGSKA (reference sequence). The CDR3 length is 15 residues. The V and J ends lost 6 bases and 3 bases respectively, with 17 bases between them. The CDR3 nucleotides read TGCAGTGCCCGAGAAGGGGGGAGTGACACCGGGGAGCTGTTTTTT. It is translated as CSAREGGSDTGELFF.

This clonotype was found many times. The V and J genes are TRBV2 and TRBJ1-1, with D maybe TRBD1 (6 bases). In germline, CDR1 is SNHLY, CDR2 FYNNEI. The CDR3 is 17 amino acids. Trimming cost V 2 bases and J 2 bases, with 18 bases left between them. The CDR3 bases are TGTGCCAGCAGTGAATGGGGACACCACCTCGTAAACACTGAAGCTTTCTTT. Amino acids: CASSEWGHHLVNTEAFF. The full variable domain, completed using reference TRBV2 and TRBJ1-1, is EPEVTQTPSHQVTQMGQEVILRCVPISNHLYFYWYRQILGQKVEFLVSFYNNEISEKSEIFDDQFSVERPDGSNFTLKIRSTKLEDSAMYFCASSEWGHHLVNTEAFFGQGTRLTVV.

J is TRBJ2-2 and V is TRBV29-1, with 9 bases aligning to TRBD1. Germline-derived CDR1 and CDR2 are SQVTM and ANQGSEA. V shed 7 bases, J shed 2 bases, and the junction held 5 bases outside the gene matches. This CDR3 is built from 14 residues. CDR3 loop: CSAGTGSNTGELFF. The CDR3, as DNA: TGCAGCGCCGGGACAGGGTCAAACACCGGGGAGCTGTTTTTT.

This clonotype was detected ten times or more. The chain carries TRBV2 and TRBJ2-5, with D possibly being TRBD1 (6 bases). Germline V gene lookup returns CDR1 SNHLY and CDR2 FYNNEI. Trimming cost V 7 bases and J 7 bases, with 16 bases left between them. The CDR3 contains 13 residues. The CDR3 sequence is CASNGQTTSTQYF. As DNA, the CDR3 is TGTGCCAGCAATGGACAGACAACTTCGACCCAGTACTTC.

This clonotype appeared many times. The chain is built from TRBV19 and TRBJ2-2, with a weak D call TRBD2 (6 bases). The CDR3 totals 16 residues. Germline loops: CDR1 LNHDA, CDR2 SQIVND (reference sequence). Trimming stripped 7 bases from V and 1 base from J, with 16 bases between. The CDR3 region has the DNA TGTGCCAGTATGCAGTCTGAGGGAGGGAACACCGGGGAGCTGTTTTTT. It specifies CASMQSEGGNTGELFF. Full variable domain (outside the CDR3, taken from reference TRBV19 and TRBJ2-2): DGGITQSPKYLFRKEGQNVTLSCEQNLNHDAMYWYRQDPGQGLRLIYYSQIVNDFQKGDIAEGYSVSREKKESFPLTVTSAQKNPTAFYLCASMQSEGGNTGELFFGEGSRLTVL.